Sequencing of this TCR beta chain was carried out in a study of chemoradiotherapy in HPV16-positive cancers. Study-level findings and limits: Better recurrence-free survival went with HPV-responsive T-cell expansion in HPV16-positive patients.

TCRdb's copy holds only in-frame clones and misses some; the assay was immunoSEQ multiplex PCR. The data show 8,000 to 9,000 clones, with about 89% seen just once and 3.5% held by the top ten. Concerning this clone: Its antigen is not known.

This CDR3 has 14 residues. V was trimmed by 3 bases and J by 4 bases, leaving 10 bases between them. Germline CDR1 and CDR2: LNHDA and SQIVND (reference sequence). This chain uses TRBV19 with TRBJ1-5; D call uncertain. This sequence originates from a human donor with HPV-associated anogenital cancer. Sequencing was performed on blood, taken from a patient who underwent chemoradiotherapy. The CDR3 protein is CASSMQAENQPQHF. The DNA of the CDR3 is TGTGCCAGTAGTATGCAGGCGGAAAATCAGCCCCAGCATTTT.